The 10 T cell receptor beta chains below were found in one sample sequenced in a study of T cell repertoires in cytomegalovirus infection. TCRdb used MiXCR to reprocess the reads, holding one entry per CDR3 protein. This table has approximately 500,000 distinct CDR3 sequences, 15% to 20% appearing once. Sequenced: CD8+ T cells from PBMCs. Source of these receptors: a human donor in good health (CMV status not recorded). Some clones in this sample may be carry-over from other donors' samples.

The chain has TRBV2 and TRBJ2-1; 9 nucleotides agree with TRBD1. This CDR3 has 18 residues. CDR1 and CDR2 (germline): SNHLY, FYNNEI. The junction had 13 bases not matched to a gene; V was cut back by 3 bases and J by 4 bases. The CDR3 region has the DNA TGTGCCAGCAGTGACAGCCTAGTACGGGACAGGGATTACAATGAGCAGTTCTTC. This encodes CASSDSLVRDRDYNEQFF.

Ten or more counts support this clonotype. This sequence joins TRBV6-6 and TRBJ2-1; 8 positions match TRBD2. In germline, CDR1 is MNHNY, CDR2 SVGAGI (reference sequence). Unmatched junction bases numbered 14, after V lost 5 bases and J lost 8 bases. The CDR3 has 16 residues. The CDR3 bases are TGTGCCAGCAGTAACCCTACGGGGGGGGCTGTGGATGAGCAGTTCTTC. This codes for CASSNPTGGAVDEQFF.

CDR3 sequence (DNA): TGTGCCAGCAGTCCTCCTCGAGGGAACTATGGCTACACCTTC. Its protein product is CASSPPRGNYGYTF. The chain recombines TRBV28 with TRBJ1-2; D remains ambiguous. Germline CDR1 is MDHEN and CDR2 is SYDVKM. The V end was cut by 5 bases, the J end by 2 bases, with 12 bases between. The CDR3 length is 14 residues.

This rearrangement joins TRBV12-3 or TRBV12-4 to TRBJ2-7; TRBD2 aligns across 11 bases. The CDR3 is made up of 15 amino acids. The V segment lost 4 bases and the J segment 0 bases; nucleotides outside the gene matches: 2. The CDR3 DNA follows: TGTGCCAGCAGTTCTAGCGGGGGGCTCTCCTACGAGCAGTACTTC. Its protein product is CASSSSGGLSYEQYF.

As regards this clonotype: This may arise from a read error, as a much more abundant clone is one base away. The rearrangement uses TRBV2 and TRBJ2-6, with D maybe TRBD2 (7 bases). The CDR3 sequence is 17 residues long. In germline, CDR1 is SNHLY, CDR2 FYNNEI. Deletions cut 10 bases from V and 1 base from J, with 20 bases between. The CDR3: CANTDGGARSGANVLTF. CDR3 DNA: TGTGCCAACACCGATGGGGGGGCGAGGTCTGGGGCCAACGTCCTGACTTTC.

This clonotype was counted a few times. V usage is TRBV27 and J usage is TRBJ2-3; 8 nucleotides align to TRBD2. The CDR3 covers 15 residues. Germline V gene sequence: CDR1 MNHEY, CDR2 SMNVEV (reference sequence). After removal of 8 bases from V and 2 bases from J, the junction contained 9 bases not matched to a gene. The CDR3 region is CASCRSGIITDTQYF. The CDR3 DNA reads TGTGCCAGCTGCCGTAGCGGGATTATCACAGATACGCAGTATTTT.

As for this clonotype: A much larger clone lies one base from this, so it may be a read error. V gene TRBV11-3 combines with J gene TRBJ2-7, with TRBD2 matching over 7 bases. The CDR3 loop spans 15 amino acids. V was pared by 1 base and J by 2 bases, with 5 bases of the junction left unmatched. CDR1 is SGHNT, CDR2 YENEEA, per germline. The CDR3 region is CASSLGLADTYEQYF. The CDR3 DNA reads TGTGCCAGCAGCTTAGGGCTAGCGGACACCTACGAGCAGTACTTC. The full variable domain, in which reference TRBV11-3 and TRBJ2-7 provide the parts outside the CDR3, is EAGVVQSPRYKIIEKKQPVAFWCNPISGHNTLYWYLQNLGQGPELLIRYENEEAVDDSQLPKDRFSAERLKGVDSTLKIQPAELGDSAVYLCASSLGLADTYEQYFGPGTRLTVT.

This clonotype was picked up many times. The DNA for the CDR3 is TGTGCCAGCAGCTTATCAGGGAGGCTAGCGGGAGAGAAGTACAATGAGCAGTTCTTC. Its translation is CASSLSGRLAGEKYNEQFF. V usage is TRBV11-1 and J usage is TRBJ2-1; TRBD2 agrees at 10 bases. CDR1 and CDR2 from the germline V gene are SGHAT and FQDESV (reference sequence). The CDR3 runs 19 residues. After removal of 2 bases from V and 4 bases from J, the junction contained 14 bases not matched to a gene. Full variable domain (rest looked up from reference TRBV11-1 and TRBJ2-1): EAEVAQSPRYKITEKSQAVAFWCDPISGHATLYWYRQILGQGPELLVQFQDESVVDDSQLPKDRFSAERLKGVDSTLKIQPAELGDSAMYLCASSLSGRLAGEKYNEQFFGPGTRLTVL.

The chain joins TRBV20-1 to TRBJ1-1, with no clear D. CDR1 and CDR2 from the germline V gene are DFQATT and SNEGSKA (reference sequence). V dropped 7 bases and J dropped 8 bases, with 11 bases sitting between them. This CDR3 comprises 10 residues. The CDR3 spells CSVWGLEAFF. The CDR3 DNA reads TGCAGTGTCTGGGGATTGGAAGCTTTCTTT.

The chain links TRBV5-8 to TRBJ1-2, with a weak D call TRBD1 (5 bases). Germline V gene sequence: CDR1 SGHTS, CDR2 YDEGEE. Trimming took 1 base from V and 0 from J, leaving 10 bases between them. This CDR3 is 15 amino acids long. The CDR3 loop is CASSLYRGPNYGYTF. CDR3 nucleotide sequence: TGTGCCAGCAGCTTGTATCGGGGACCTAACTATGGCTACACCTTC.